The clone carrying this T cell receptor beta chain occurred many times. TCRdb reprocessed the RT-PCR reads via MiXCR and lists one record per CDR3 protein. In the table there are 700,000 to 900,000 distinct CDR3 sequences, approximately 21% of which are singletons. This sample was taken from a study of response to subunit inactivated influenza vaccine. CDR1 is SGHRS and CDR2 is YFSETQ in the germline V gene. The CDR3 is 15 amino acids. V was cut by 0 bases and J by 1 base, with 10 bases left in between. The chain employs TRBV5-1 and TRBJ1-1, with D tentatively TRBD1 (5 bases). The source material was PBMCs from blood, sampled 4 to 6 days after vaccination. The clonotype comes from a man in his fifties or sixties who received an inactivated influenza vaccine. CDR3 in DNA: TGCGCCAGCAGCTTGGGGGGACGGCGGAACACTGAAGCTTTCTTT. This gives the protein CASSLGGRRNTEAFF. The full variable domain, its missing parts supplied by reference TRBV5-1 and TRBJ1-1, is KAGVTQTPRYLIKTRGQQVTLSCSPISGHRSVSWYQQTPGQGLQFLFEYFSETQRNKGNFPGRFSGRQFSNSRSEMNVSTLELGDSALYLCASSLGGRRNTEAFFGQGTRLTVV.